Many counts were recorded for the clone carrying this T cell receptor (beta chain). Germline V gene sequence: CDR1 SGHAT, CDR2 FQNNGV. The CDR3 is made up of 14 amino acids. V gave up 2 bases and J gave up 5 bases, with 12 bases separating them. TCRdb re-called the 5' RACE reads through MiXCR, storing one row per CDR3 protein. The table has some 57,000 distinct CDR3 sequences, around 8% seen once. This record comes from a study of early T cells in non-severe SARS-CoV-2 infection. This receptor was identified in an adult who was a healthcare worker with PCR-confirmed SARS-CoV-2 infection or an uninfected control (not recorded which). Material for sequencing was whole blood. The rearrangement uses TRBV11-2 and TRBJ2-5; TRBD2 might be the D (5 bases). The CDR3: CASSLPAGGETQYF. Here the CDR3 DNA reads TGTGCCAGCAGCTTACCGGCGGGTGGCGAGACCCAGTACTTC.